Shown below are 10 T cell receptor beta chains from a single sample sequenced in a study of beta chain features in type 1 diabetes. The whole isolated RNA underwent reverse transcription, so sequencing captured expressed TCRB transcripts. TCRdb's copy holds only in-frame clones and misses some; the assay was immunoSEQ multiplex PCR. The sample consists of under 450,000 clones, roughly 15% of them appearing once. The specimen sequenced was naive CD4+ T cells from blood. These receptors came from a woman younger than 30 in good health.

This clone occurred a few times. DNA for the CDR3: TGTGCTAGTGGTTTGTCAGGGAATCCCTACGAGCAGTACTTC. Its protein product is CASGLSGNPYEQYF. The J gene is TRBJ2-7, the V gene TRBV12-5; a weak D match, TRBD1 (5 bases). V lost 2 bases and J lost 2, with 10 bases in between. The germline CDR1 and CDR2 sequences are LGHNT and FRNRAP. This CDR3 has 14 residues.

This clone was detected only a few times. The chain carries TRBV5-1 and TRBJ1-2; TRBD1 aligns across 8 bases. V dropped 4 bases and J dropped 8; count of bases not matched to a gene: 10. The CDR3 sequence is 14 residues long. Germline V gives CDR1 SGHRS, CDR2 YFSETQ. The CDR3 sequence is CASSRSTGESGYTF. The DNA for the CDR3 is TGCGCCAGCAGCCGTTCGACAGGGGAGAGCGGCTACACCTTC. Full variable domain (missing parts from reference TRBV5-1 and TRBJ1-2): KAGVTQTPRYLIKTRGQQVTLSCSPISGHRSVSWYQQTPGQGLQFLFEYFSETQRNKGNFPGRFSGRQFSNSRSEMNVSTLELGDSALYLCASSRSTGESGYTFGSGTRLTVV.

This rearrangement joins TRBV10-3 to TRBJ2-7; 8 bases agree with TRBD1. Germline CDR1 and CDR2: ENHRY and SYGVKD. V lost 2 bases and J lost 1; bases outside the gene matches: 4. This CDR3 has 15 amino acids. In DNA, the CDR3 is TGTGCCATCAGTGAGGGCGGGACAGGTTCCTACGAGCAGTACTTC. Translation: CAISEGGTGSYEQYF.

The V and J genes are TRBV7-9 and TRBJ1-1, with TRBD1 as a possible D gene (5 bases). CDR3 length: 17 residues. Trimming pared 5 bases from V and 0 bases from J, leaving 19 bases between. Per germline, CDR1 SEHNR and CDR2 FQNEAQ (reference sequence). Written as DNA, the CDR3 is TGTGCCAGCAGCCCCCGACAAACAGGTCTCCTGAACACTGAAGCTTTCTTT. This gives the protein CASSPRQTGLLNTEAFF.

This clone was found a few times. The chain's CDR3 is CASRPEAGGPTYEQYF. CDR3 sequence (DNA): TGTGCCAGCAGGCCGGAAGCGGGAGGTCCTACCTACGAGCAGTACTTC. This sequence joins TRBV5-4 and TRBJ2-7; 9 bases fit TRBD2. Germline CDR1 reads SGHNT; CDR2 reads YYREEE (reference sequence). CDR3 length: 16 amino acids. V was clipped by 5 bases and J by 2 bases; unmatched bases: 11. Full variable domain (missing parts from reference TRBV5-4 and TRBJ2-7): ETGVTQSPTHLIKTRGQQVTLRCSSQSGHNTVSWYQQALGQGPQFIFQYYREEENGRGNFPPRFSGLQFPNYSSELNVNALELDDSALYLCASRPEAGGPTYEQYFGPGTRLTVT.

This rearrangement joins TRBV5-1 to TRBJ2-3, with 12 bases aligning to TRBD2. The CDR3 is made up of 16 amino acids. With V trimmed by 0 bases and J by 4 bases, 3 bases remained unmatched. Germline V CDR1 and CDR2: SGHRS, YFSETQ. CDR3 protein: CASSLGRTSGADTQYF. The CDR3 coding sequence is TGCGCCAGCAGCTTGGGCCGGACTAGCGGGGCAGATACGCAGTATTTT.

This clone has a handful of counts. CDR3 region: CASSNLRGVAGELFF. CDR3 DNA: TGTGCCAGCAGTAACCTCAGGGGGGTAGCCGGGGAGCTGTTTTTT. The chain uses TRBV28 and TRBJ2-2; D is perhaps TRBD1 (7 bases). The length of the CDR3 is 15 residues. V was clipped by 5 bases and J by 6 bases, with 16 bases between them. Germline CDR1 MDHEN, CDR2 SYDVKM. The entire variable domain, with the rest obtained from reference TRBV28 and TRBJ2-2, is as follows: DVKVTQSSRYLVKRTGEKVFLECVQDMDHENMFWYRQDPGLGLRLIYFSYDVKMKEKGDIPEGYSVSREKKERFSLILESASTNQTSMYLCASSNLRGVAGELFFGEGSRLTVL.

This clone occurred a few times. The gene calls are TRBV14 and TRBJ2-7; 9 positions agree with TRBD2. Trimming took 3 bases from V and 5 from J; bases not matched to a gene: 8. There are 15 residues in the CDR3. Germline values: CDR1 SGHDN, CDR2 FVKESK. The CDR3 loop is CASSHGLAGTDEQYF. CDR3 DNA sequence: TGTGCCAGCAGCCATGGGCTAGCGGGAACCGACGAGCAGTACTTC.

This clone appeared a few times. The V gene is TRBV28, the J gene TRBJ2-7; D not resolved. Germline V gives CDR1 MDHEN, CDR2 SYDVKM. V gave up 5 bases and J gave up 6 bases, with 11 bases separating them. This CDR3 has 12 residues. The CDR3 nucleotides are TGTGCCAGCAGTCCACCCCGGTTCGAGCAGTACTTC. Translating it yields CASSPPRFEQYF.

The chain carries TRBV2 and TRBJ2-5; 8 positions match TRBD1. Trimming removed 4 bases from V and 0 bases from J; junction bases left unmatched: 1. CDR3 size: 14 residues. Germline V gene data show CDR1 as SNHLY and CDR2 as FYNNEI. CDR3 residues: CASSADRDQETQYF. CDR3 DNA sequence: TGTGCCAGCAGTGCGGACAGGGACCAAGAGACCCAGTACTTC.